The sequence of this TCR beta chain was determined in a study of blood T cell repertoires in COVID-19. Those enrolled, adults aged roughly 18 to 90 years, came from around 24 US areas. Participants had their cohort set by participant-reported clinical history. This clone appeared once. Germline V gives CDR1 SNHLY, CDR2 FYNNEI. V lost 3 bases, J lost 0 bases, and 8 bases stayed unmatched. The CDR3 totals 17 residues. As processed by the authors: Amplifying reference gene primers gave estimates of nucleated cell counts. Clones were read by immunoSEQ multiplex PCR, and TCRdb kept only the in-frame ones, dropping some. V, J and clone size reflect that table, while D and trimming were determined from the DNA. The sample lists under 500,000 clones, nearly 90% occurring once.

The sample was PBMCs or T cells enriched from blood (not recorded which). The clonotype comes from a woman aged 18-35 years with acute COVID-19. The rearrangement uses TRBV2 and TRBJ1-1, with TRBD1 matching 9 bases. CDR3 in DNA: TGTGCCAGCAGTGATCCCGGGACAGGGAGCATGAACACTGAAGCTTTCTTT. It codes for CASSDPGTGSMNTEAFF.